Below, one TCR beta chain is given with its context. What it recognizes is unknown. This entry comes from a study of follicular helper T cells after annual influenza vaccination. Study-level background: Sampling occurred days 0, 7 and 28 after each influenza vaccination. Some donors were sampled over the 2013-2014, 2014-2015 and 2015-2016 vaccinations.

There are 17 residues in the CDR3. Sequencing used immunoSEQ multiplex PCR; TCRdb keeps in-frame clones, though not all of them. Of about 6,800 clones listed, around four fifths are singletons. Stated time point: 2015-2016 season, 7 days after influenza vaccination. Each time point used about 35 to 100 mL of blood. Study-wide points: Day 7 ICOS+CD38+ clones were most often found later in ICOS-CD38- cTfh cells.

The sample was CXCR5- memory CD4+ T cells sorted from blood, taken 7 days after influenza vaccination. The origin of this receptor is an adult who received the influenza vaccine. The chain has TRBV21-1 and TRBJ1-1. TRBV21-1 is a pseudogene segment. In DNA form, the CDR3 reads TGTGCCAGCAGGTCCTTTGTAGCTACACAAATTCGCACTGAAGCTTTCTTT. This sequence encodes CASRSFVATQIRTEAFF.